This T cell receptor beta chain was recorded in a study of T cell responses to AZD1222 COVID-19 vaccine. Broader study findings: Regions 160-218 and 743-854 dominated among vaccine-associated CD4 TCRs spanning spike. Repertoire samples came only from after the peak T cell response.

For this clone: Its antigen is unidentified.

The repertoire was sequenced with immunoSEQ multiplex PCR; TCRdb's copy has only in-frame clones and lacks some. Here the sample spans about 180,000 clones, 75% to 90% being singletons. The specimen comprised peripheral blood, sampled 28 days after the second dose of the MenACWY control vaccine. This receptor was identified in an adult who received the MenACWY meningococcal vaccine as a control.

The CDR3 is CASSFQGPTNEKLFF. CDR3 nucleotides: TGTGCCAGCAGTTTTCAGGGGCCAACTAATGAAAAACTGTTTTTT. The V call is TRBV28, the J call TRBJ1-4; D is possibly TRBD1 (6 bases). Germline V CDR1 and CDR2: MDHEN, SYDVKM. The CDR3 spans 15 residues. Trimming removed 3 bases at V and 0 bases at J, with 8 bases between.